Listed below are T cell receptor beta chains from one sample, sequenced in a study of PD-1 blockade in classical Hodgkin lymphoma. Clones were read by immunoSEQ multiplex PCR, and TCRdb kept only the in-frame ones, dropping some. The sample has 90,000 to 130,000 clones, 89% seen once. Source: peripheral blood mononuclear cells (PBMCs), taken before the second cycle of nivolumab. These receptors all stem from a human donor with classical Hodgkin lymphoma. The CDR3 runs from the conserved cysteine through the conserved F or W. A D gene is named only where the DNA matches it firmly. The size of a clone is reported for some rows only, either as once, few or many, or as a class for expanded clones.

D,J,V,size,CDR3,DNA
.,TRBJ1-1,TRBV29-1,.,CSVGPDGGKSEAFF,TGCAGCGTGGGGCCCGATGGGGGCAAGTCTGAAGCTTTCTTT
.,TRBJ2-1,TRBV4-1,.,CASRPVQTSRNEQFF,TGCGCCAGCAGGCCTGTCCAGACTAGTCGGAATGAGCAGTTCTTC
TRBD2,TRBJ2-3,TRBV4-3,.,CASSQVGLDGTDTQYF,TGCGCCAGCAGCCAAGTCGGACTAGACGGAACAGATACGCAGTATTTT
TRBD1,TRBJ1-2,TRBV19,.,CASRWTGVGDNYGYTF,TGTGCCAGTAGATGGACAGGGGTAGGGGATAACTATGGCTACACCTTC
TRBD1,TRBJ1-3,TRBV18,.,CASLRQGGSGNTIYF,TGTGCCAGCCTACGACAGGGAGGCTCTGGAAACACCATATATTTT
TRBD1,TRBJ1-1,TRBV11-3,.,CASSLGGTENTEAFF,TGTGCCAGCAGCTTAGGGGGGACAGAGAACACTGAAGCTTTCTTT
.,TRBJ1-4,TRBV5-1,.,CASSHHTGINEKLFF,TGCGCCAGCAGCCACCACACAGGGATTAATGAAAAACTGTTTTTT
.,TRBJ2-3,TRBV4-1,.,CASSIPGRAGTQYF,TGCGCCAGCAGCATCCCGGGGAGAGCAGGTACGCAGTATTTT
.,TRBJ2-7,TRBV10-1,.,CASSQDSSSYEQYF,TGCGCCAGCAGTCAGGACAGTTCATCCTACGAGCAGTACTTC
.,TRBJ2-5,TRBV9,.,CASSVGQGIETQYF,TGTGCCAGCAGCGTGGGGCAGGGTATCGAGACCCAGTACTTC
.,TRBJ1-5,TRBV30,.,CAWNRGSNQPQHF,TGTGCCTGGAACAGAGGGAGCAATCAGCCCCAGCATTTT
TRBD1,TRBJ1-5,TRBV5-1,.,CASSLRQGDQPQHF,TGCGCCAGCAGCCTTCGACAGGGGGATCAGCCCCAGCATTTT
.,TRBJ1-2,TRBV6-5,.,CASSYGQTAYGYTF,TGTGCCAGCAGTTACGGACAGACAGCCTATGGCTACACCTTC
.,TRBJ2-7,TRBV4-2,.,CASSSSTGRGSGLYEQYF,TGTGCCAGCAGCAGTAGTACAGGGAGGGGGTCTGGTCTCTACGAGCAGTACTTC
TRBD1,TRBJ2-1,TRBV4-3,.,CASSQGQGRDNEQFF,TGCGCCAGCAGCCAAGGACAGGGGAGAGACAATGAGCAGTTCTTC
.,TRBJ2-1,TRBV5-1,.,CASSPREEAGEQFF,TGCGCCAGCAGCCCGAGGGAGGAGGCTGGGGAGCAGTTCTTC
.,TRBJ2-7,TRBV19,once,CASSISSSYEQYF,TGTGCCAGTAGTATTTCCTCAAGCTACGAGCAGTACTTC
TRBD2,TRBJ2-2,TRBV10-2,.,CASNARTSGRDAGELFF,TGCGCCAGCAATGCCCGCACTAGCGGGAGAGATGCCGGGGAGCTGTTTTTT